This section outlines one T cell receptor (beta chain) sequence together with its context. Antigen unknown. These data are taken from a study of T cell responses to AZD1222 COVID-19 vaccine. Study-wide results and limits: A rise in Spike-specific TCR breadth and depth followed two AZD1222 doses.

Assay: immunoSEQ multiplex PCR; the TCRdb copy retains only in-frame clones and omits some. The profile shows around 140,000 clones, roughly nine tenths of them singletons. CDR3 length: 15 residues. Germline CDR1 is SGHDT and CDR2 is YYEEEE. V shed 1 base and J 1 base; nucleotides not matched to a gene: 3. Sequenced here: peripheral blood, sampled on day 0 of AZD1222 vaccination. This receptor was taken from an adult in good health. V usage is TRBV5-6 and J usage is TRBJ1-2; 8 bases agree with TRBD1. CDR3 in DNA: TGTGCCAGCAGCTTGTGGACAGGGATTAACTATGGCTACACCTTC. Amino acids: CASSLWTGINYGYTF.